This T cell receptor beta chain was captured in a study of T cell repertoires in cytomegalovirus infection. Study-level information: Newly reported HLA-C-restricted and thoroughly characterized HLA-B-restricted CMV epitopes were employed. Through public TCR beta signatures, both CMV infection and matching HLA type were indicated.

TCRdb used MiXCR to reprocess the reads, holding one entry per CDR3 protein. This table holds around 750,000 distinct CDR3 sequences, less than 35% found once. As to this clonotype: Its antigen is unidentified.

V dropped 2 bases and J dropped 3; count of bases not matched to a gene: 19. Germline V gene sequence: CDR1 SGHNT, CDR2 YYREEE (reference sequence). The CDR3 spans 20 residues. Overall study findings and caveats: CMV carriers having the relevant HLA were flagged by cumulative public TCR beta family frequency. CMV-specific HLA-C-restricted TCR beta clonotypes dominated the ex vivo response.

The sequencing here drew on cultured CD8+ T cells from PBMCs, taken from culture after CMV antigen stimulation. This clonotype was obtained from a human donor in good health (CMV status not recorded). Some clones in this sample may be carry-over from other donors' samples. The chain uses TRBV5-4 and TRBJ2-7; TRBD1 matches 11 bases. Here the CDR3 reads CASSLTRDRGKVQVGYEQYF. The DNA of the CDR3 is TGTGCCAGCAGCTTAACCAGGGACAGGGGGAAGGTGCAAGTCGGCTACGAGCAGTACTTC.